The T cell receptor beta chain under discussion was sequenced for a study of graft-versus-host responses after intestinal transplantation. The study plated some 200,000 CFSE-labeled responders with some 200,000 irradiated, violet-dye-labeled stimulators. From germline, CDR1 is LNHDA and CDR2 SQIVND (reference sequence). The CDR3 sequence is 18 residues long. V was pared by 4 bases and J by 4 bases, with 25 bases between. TCRdb's table, derived via immunoSEQ multiplex PCR, lists solely in-frame clones and lacks some. The sample contains approximately 14,000 clones, approximately 40% of which appear only once.

The material was alloreactive CD8+ T cells from a mixed lymphocyte reaction culture, obtained before intestinal transplant. Subset denoted: CFSE-low proliferating T cells sorted from approximately 6-day pre-transplant mixed lymphocyte reaction (GvH or HvG direction). This TCR was sampled from a human patient who received an intestinal transplant. V gene TRBV19 combines with J gene TRBJ1-2; tentative D call: TRBD1 (5 bases). This CDR3 reads CASSTDLTEAGIPYGYTF. CDR3 bases: TGTGCCAGTAGTACTGATTTGACGGAGGCAGGGATCCCCTATGGCTACACCTTC.